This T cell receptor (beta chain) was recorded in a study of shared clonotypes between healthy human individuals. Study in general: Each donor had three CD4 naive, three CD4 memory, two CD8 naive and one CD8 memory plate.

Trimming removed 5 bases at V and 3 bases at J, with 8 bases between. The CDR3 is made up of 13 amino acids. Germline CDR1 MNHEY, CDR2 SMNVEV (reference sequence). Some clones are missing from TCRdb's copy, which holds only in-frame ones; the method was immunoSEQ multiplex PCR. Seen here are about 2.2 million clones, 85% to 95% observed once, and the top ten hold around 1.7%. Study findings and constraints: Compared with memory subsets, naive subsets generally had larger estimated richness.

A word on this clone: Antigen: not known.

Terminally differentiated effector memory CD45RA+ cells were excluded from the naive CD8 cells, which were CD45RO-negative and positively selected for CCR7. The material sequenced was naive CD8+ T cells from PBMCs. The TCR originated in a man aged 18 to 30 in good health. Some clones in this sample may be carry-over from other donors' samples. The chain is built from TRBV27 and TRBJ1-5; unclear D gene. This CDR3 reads CASSEVYNQPQHF. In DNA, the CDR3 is TGTGCCAGCAGTGAGGTCTACAATCAGCCCCAGCATTTT.